The subject of this entry is one T cell receptor (beta chain). Per germline, CDR1 SGHRS and CDR2 YFSETQ. Trimming cost V 4 bases and J 5 bases; bases outside gene matches: 10. The CDR3 covers 15 residues. The data belong to a study of T cell responses to AZD1222 COVID-19 vaccine. Sequencing used immunoSEQ multiplex PCR; TCRdb keeps in-frame clones, though not all of them. Of about 100,000 clones listed, just over 90% are singletons. The TCR comes from an adult who received the AZD1222 COVID-19 vaccine. The V call is TRBV5-1, the J call TRBJ2-3; 7 bases fit TRBD2. The sequencing used peripheral blood, collected 28 days after the second AZD1222 dose. The DNA for the CDR3 is TGCGCCAGCAGCCTATGGGGCGGGAGAGGAGATACGCAGTATTTT. Translated, it gives CASSLWGGRGDTQYF.